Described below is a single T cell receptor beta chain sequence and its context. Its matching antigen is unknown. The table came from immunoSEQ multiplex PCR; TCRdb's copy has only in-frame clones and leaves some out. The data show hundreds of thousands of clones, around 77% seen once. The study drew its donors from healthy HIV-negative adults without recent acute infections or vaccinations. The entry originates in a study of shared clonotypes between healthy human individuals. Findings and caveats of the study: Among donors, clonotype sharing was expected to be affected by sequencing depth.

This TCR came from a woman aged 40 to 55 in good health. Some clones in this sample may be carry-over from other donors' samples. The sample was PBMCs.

The CDR3 protein is CAWSVNRAHEQYF. The CDR3, as DNA: TGTGCCTGGAGTGTGAACAGGGCCCACGAGCAGTACTTC. The rearrangement joins TRBV30 to TRBJ2-7, with D maybe TRBD1 (6 bases). The ends were cut back, 0 bases at V and 5 bases at J, with 11 bases in the middle. CDR1 and CDR2 (germline): GTSNPN, SVGIG (reference sequence). The CDR3 contains 13 residues.